This T cell receptor beta chain was recovered during a study of identifying expanded T cells in peripheral blood. In the case of this clone: The antigen is not known.

Study outcomes and limitations: Variance in clone template counts between roughly two-week samples significantly increased with total template count across all healthy donors.

This CDR3 has 13 residues. Trimming took 6 bases from V and 8 from J; bases not matched to a gene: 3. Germline CDR1 and CDR2: MNHNS and SASEGT. Sequenced by immunoSEQ multiplex PCR; TCRdb stores in-frame clones only, minus some. The sample has approximately 110,000 clones, around 89% seen once. This receptor was obtained from a person aged 18-70 years in good health. The chain combines TRBV6-1 with TRBJ1-6; 8 bases agree with TRBD1. Source material: blood. The CDR3 nucleotides read TGTGCCAGCAGAGCAGGGGGCGATTCACCCCTCCACTTT. It translates to CASRAGGDSPLHF.